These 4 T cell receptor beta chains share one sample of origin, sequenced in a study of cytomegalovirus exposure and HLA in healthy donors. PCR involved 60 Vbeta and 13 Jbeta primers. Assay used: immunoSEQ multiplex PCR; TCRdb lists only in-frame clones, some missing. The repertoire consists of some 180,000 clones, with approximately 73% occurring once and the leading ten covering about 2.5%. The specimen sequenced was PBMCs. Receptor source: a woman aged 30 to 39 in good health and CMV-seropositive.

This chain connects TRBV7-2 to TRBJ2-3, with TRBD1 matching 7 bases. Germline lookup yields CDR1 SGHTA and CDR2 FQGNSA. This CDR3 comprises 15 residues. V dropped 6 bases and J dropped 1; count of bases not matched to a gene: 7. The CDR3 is CASSPPGGGTDTQYF. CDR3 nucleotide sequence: TGTGCCAGCAGTCCCCCAGGGGGTGGCACAGATACGCAGTATTTT.

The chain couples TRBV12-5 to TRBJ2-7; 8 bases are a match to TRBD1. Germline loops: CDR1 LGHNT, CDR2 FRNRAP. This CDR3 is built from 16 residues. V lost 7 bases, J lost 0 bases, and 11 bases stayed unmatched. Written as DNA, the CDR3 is TGTGCTAGTGCCGATTCATCCAGGGGGCCCTCCTACGAGCAGTACTTC. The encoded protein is CASADSSRGPSYEQYF.

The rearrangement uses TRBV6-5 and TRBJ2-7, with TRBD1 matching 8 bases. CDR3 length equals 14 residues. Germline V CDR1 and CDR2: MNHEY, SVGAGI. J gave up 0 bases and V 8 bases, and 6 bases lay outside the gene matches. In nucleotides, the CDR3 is TGTGCCAGCCGAGGAACAGGGGGCTCCTACGAGCAGTACTTC. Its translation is CASRGTGGSYEQYF.

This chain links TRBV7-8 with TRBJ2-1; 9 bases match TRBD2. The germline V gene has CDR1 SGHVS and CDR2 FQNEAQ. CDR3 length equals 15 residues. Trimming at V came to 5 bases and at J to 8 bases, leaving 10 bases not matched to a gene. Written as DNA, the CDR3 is TGTGCCAGCAGCCCTGGACTAGCGAGGGGGTATGAGCAGTTCTTC. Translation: CASSPGLARGYEQFF. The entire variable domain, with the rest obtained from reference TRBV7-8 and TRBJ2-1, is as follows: GAGVSQSPRYKVAKRGQDVALRCDPISGHVSLFWYQQALGQGPEFLTYFQNEAQLDKSGLPSDRFFAERPEGSVSTLKIQRTQQEDSAVYLCASSPGLARGYEQFFGPGTRLTVL.